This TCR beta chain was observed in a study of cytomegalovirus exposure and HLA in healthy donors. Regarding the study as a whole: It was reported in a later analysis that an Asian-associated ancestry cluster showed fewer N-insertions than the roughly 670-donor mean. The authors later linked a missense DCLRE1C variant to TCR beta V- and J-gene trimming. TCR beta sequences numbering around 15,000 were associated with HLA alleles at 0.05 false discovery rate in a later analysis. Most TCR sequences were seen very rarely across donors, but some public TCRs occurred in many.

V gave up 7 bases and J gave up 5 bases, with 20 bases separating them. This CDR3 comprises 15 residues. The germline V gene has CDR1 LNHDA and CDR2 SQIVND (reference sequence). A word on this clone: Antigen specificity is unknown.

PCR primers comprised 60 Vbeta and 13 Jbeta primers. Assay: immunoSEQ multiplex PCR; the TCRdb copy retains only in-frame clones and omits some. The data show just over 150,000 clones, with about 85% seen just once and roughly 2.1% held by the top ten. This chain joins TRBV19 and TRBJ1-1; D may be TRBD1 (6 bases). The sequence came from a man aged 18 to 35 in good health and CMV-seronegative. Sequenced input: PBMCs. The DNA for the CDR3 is TGTGCCAGTACCATGGGTACAGGGCTGGGAACTGAAGCTTTCTTT. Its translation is CASTMGTGLGTEAFF.